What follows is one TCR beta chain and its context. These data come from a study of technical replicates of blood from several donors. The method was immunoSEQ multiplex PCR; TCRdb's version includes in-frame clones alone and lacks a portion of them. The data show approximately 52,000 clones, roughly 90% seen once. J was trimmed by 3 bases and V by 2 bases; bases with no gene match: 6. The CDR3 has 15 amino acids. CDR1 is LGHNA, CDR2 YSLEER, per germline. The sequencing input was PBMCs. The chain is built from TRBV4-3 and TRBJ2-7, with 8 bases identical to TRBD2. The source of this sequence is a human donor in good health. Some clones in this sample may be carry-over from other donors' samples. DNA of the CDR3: TGCGCCAGCAGCCAATCAAGCGGGGGACACTACGAGCAGTACTTC. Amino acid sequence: CASSQSSGGHYEQYF.